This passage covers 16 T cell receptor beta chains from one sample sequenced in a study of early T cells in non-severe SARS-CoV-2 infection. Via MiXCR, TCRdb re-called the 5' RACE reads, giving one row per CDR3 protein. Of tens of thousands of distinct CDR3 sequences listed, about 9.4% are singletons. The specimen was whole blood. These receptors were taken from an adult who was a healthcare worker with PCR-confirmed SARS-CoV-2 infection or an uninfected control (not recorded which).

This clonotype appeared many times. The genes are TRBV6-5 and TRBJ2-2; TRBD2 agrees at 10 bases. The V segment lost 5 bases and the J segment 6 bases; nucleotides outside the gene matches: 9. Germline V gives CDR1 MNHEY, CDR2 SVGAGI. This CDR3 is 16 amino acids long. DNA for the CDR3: TGTGCCAGCAGTCCAATTAGCGGGAGGATCGCCGGGGAGCTGTTTTTT. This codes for CASSPISGRIAGELFF.

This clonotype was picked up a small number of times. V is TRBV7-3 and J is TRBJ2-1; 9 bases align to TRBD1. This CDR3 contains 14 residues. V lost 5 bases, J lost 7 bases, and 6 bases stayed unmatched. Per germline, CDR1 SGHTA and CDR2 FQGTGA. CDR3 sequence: CASSVGQGGNEQFF. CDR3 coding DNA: TGTGCCAGCAGCGTGGGACAGGGTGGTAATGAGCAGTTCTTC.

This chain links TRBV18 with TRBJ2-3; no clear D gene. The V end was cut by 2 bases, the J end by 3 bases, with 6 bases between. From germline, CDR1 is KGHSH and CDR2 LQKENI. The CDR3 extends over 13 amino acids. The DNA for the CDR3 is TGTGCCAGCTCACCAAGGGAAACAGATACGCAGTATTTT. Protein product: CASSPRETDTQYF.

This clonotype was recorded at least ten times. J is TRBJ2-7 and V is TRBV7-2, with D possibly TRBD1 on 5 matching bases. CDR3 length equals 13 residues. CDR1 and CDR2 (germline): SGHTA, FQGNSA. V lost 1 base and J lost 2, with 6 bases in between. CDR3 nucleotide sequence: TGTGCCAGCAGCTTAGGCAGGGCCTACGAGCAGTACTTC. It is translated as CASSLGRAYEQYF.

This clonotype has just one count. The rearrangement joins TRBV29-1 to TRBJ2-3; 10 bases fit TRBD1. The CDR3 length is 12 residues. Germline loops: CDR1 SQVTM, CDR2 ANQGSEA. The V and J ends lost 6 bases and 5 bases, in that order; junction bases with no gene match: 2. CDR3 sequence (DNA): TGCAGCGTGACAGGGGGCGAAGATACGCAGTATTTT. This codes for CSVTGGEDTQYF.

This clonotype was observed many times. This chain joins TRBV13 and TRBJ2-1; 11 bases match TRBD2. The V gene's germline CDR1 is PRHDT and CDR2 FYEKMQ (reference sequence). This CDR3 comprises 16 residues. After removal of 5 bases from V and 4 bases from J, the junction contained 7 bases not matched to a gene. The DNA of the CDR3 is TGTGCCAGCAGCCCTGACCGGACTAGCGGGTACAATGAGCAGTTCTTC. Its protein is CASSPDRTSGYNEQFF.

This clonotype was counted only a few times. As DNA, the CDR3 is TGCGCCAGCAGCTTGGCTGATATGTATGGCTACACCTTC. The encoded protein is CASSLADMYGYTF. The chain couples TRBV5-1 to TRBJ1-2; no firm D call. V was trimmed by 0 bases and J by 5 bases, leaving 8 bases between them. Germline CDR1 SGHRS, CDR2 YFSETQ. The CDR3 runs 13 residues. Full variable domain (remainder filled in from reference TRBV5-1 and TRBJ1-2): KAGVTQTPRYLIKTRGQQVTLSCSPISGHRSVSWYQQTPGQGLQFLFEYFSETQRNKGNFPGRFSGRQFSNSRSEMNVSTLELGDSALYLCASSLADMYGYTFGSGTRLTVV.

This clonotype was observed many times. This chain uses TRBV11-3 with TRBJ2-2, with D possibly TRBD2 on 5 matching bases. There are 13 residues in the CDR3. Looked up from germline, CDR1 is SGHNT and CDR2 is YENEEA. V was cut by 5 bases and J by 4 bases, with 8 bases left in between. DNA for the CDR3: TGTGCCAGCAGCCTAGGGAGCACCGGGGAGCTGTTTTTT. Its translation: CASSLGSTGELFF.

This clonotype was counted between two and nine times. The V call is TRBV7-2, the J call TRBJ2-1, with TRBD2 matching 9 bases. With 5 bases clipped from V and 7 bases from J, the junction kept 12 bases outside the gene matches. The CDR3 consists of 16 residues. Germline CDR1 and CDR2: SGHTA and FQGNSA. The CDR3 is CASSPSGGNVLNEQFF. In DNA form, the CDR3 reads TGTGCCAGCAGCCCCAGCGGGGGGAATGTGTTAAATGAGCAGTTCTTC.

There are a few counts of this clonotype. The CDR3 reads CASSPGRESPGYTF. The CDR3 nucleotides are TGTGCCAGCTCACCAGGCAGGGAGTCCCCTGGCTACACCTTC. J is TRBJ1-2 and V is TRBV18, with D tentatively TRBD1 (5 bases). The CDR3 is made up of 14 amino acids. The V gene lost 2 bases and the J gene lost 7 bases, with 14 bases spanning the gap. Germline CDR1 KGHSH, CDR2 LQKENI.

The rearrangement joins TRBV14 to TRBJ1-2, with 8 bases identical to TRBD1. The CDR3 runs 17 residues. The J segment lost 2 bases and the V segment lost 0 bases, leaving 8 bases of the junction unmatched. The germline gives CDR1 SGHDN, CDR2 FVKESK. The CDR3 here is CASSQDLGGTGNYGYTF. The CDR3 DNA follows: TGTGCCAGCAGCCAAGATCTAGGAGGGACAGGCAACTATGGCTACACCTTC.

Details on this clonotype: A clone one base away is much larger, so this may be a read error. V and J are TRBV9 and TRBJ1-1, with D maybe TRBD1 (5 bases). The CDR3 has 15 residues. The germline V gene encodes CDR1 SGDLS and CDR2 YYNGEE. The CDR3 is CASGVEGDVGTEAFF. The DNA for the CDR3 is TGTGCCAGCGGCGTAGAAGGGGACGTAGGCACTGAAGCTTTCTTT.

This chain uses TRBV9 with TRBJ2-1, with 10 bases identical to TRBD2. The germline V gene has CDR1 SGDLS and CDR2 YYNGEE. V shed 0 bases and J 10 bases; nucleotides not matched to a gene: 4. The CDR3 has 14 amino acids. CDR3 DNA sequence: TGTGCCAGCAGCGTAGCGGGACTAGCGTTCGAGCAGTTCTTC. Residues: CASSVAGLAFEQFF.

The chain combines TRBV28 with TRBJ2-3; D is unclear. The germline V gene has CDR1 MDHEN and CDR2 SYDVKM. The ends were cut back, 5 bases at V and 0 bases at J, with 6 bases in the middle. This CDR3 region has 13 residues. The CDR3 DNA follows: TGTGCCAGCAGTGGTTGGAGCACAGATACGCAGTATTTT. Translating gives CASSGWSTDTQYF.

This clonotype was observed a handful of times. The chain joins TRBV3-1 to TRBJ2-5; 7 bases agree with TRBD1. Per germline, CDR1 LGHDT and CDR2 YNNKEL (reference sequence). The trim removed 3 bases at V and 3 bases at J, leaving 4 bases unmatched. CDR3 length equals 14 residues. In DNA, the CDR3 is TGTGCCAGCAGCCAGCCTGGGACAGAAGAGACCCAGTACTTC. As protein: CASSQPGTEETQYF.

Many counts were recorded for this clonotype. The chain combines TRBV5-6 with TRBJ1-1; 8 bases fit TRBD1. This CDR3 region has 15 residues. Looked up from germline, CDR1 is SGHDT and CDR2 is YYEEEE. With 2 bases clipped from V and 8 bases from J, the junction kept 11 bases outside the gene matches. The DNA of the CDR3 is TGTGCCAGCAGCTTAACCGGGACAGGCGAAGGAGAAGCTTTCTTT. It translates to CASSLTGTGEGEAFF. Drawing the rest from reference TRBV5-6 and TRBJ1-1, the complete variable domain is DAGVTQSPTHLIKTRGQQVTLRCSPKSGHDTVSWYQQALGQGPQFIFQYYEEEERQRGNFPDRFSGHQFPNYSSELNVNALLLGDSALYLCASSLTGTGEGEAFFGQGTRLTVV.